Shown below are 27 T cell receptor beta chains from a single sample sequenced in a study of Ad26.COV2.S vaccination and SARS-CoV-2 variants (dated by TCRdb to about 2021). What the time point label conveys for this sample: individuals recovered from natural SARS-CoV-2 infection. Libraries came from the immunoSEQ multiplex PCR assay. TCRdb carries this immuneACCESS record with in-frame sequences only. Its versions omit some clonotypes, under half of them owing to an unresolved V gene in the studies checked, with the rest unexplained. This sample is represented by about 350,000 clones; about 90% of them were singletons. Roughly 3.9% of the sample is held by the ten biggest clonotypes. Sequenced material: peripheral blood, taken after recovery from COVID-19. All receptors derive from a human donor who had recovered from COVID-19.

The sample holds one count of this clone. The chain carries TRBV7-2 and TRBJ2-7; D unresolved. Trimming shortened V by 4 bases and J by 9 bases, and 10 bases separated the two germline ends. This CDR3 is built from 11 residues. Germline V gene data show CDR1 as SGHTA and CDR2 as FQGNSA. CDR3 sequence: CASSSSPLQYF. CDR3 nucleotide sequence: TGTGCCAGCAGCTCAAGTCCCTTGCAGTACTTC. The entire variable domain, with the rest obtained from reference TRBV7-2 and TRBJ2-7, is as follows: GAGVSQSPSNKVTEKGKDVELRCDPISGHTALYWYRQSLGQGLEFLIYFQGNSAPDKSGLPSDRFSAERTGGSVSTLTIQRTQQEDSAVYLCASSSSPLQYFGPGTRLTVT.

The chain uses TRBV5-1 and TRBJ1-1, with D possibly being TRBD1 (5 bases). The germline V and J ends were trimmed by 3 bases and 4 bases, with 13 bases remaining between them. The CDR3 spans 14 residues. Germline CDR1 SGHRS, CDR2 YFSETQ. CDR3 nucleotide sequence: TGCGCCAGCAGCTCTAACCCAGGGACCACTGAAGCTTTCTTT. Its translation is CASSSNPGTTEAFF.

The chain joins TRBV10-2 to TRBJ1-6; no clear D gene. CDR1 WSHSY and CDR2 SAAADI come from the germline V gene. V lost 2 bases, J lost 8 bases, and 10 bases lay in between. The CDR3 spans 14 residues. CDR3 DNA sequence: TGCGCCAGCAGTGAGGCGGAGGGAGATTCACCCCTCCACTTT. Its protein product is CASSEAEGDSPLHF.

The V gene is TRBV27, the J gene TRBJ1-1; D is uncertain. The ends were cut back, 1 base at V and 6 bases at J, with 12 bases in the middle. CDR3 length: 14 amino acids. Per germline, CDR1 MNHEY and CDR2 SMNVEV (reference sequence). The CDR3 DNA reads TGTGCCAGCAGTTTATTTTCGGGATCGGCTGAAGCTTTCTTT. Translating gives CASSLFSGSAEAFF.

V is TRBV7-2 and J is TRBJ2-5; TRBD1 might be the D (5 bases). Looked up from germline, CDR1 is SGHTA and CDR2 is FQGNSA. This CDR3 is built from 14 residues. V was pared by 5 bases and J by 5 bases, with 15 bases between. The CDR3 bases are TGTGCCAGCAGCCAACAGCAGGGTGCGGAGACCCAGTACTTC. It yields the protein CASSQQQGAETQYF.

This clone came up a few times. The J gene is TRBJ1-2, the V gene TRBV19; 8 positions agree with TRBD1. Germline CDR1 is LNHDA and CDR2 is SQIVND (reference sequence). The CDR3 consists of 15 residues. With V trimmed by 4 bases and J by 4 bases, 8 bases remained unmatched. CDR3 sequence: CASSNSRGRTYGYTF. The CDR3 DNA reads TGTGCCAGTAGTAATTCCAGGGGGCGCACCTATGGCTACACCTTC.

This clone was counted a single time. The V gene is TRBV7-2, the J gene TRBJ2-2; D is tentatively TRBD1 or TRBD2 (5 bases each). V lost 2 bases and J lost 3, with 10 bases in between. CDR1 and CDR2 from the germline V gene are SGHTA and FQGNSA. The CDR3 length is 15 residues. The CDR3 coding sequence is TGTGCCAGCAGCTTATGGGGGTCCGACACCGGGGAGCTGTTTTTT. It specifies CASSLWGSDTGELFF. The whole variable domain, remainder taken from reference TRBV7-2 and TRBJ2-2, is GAGVSQSPSNKVTEKGKDVELRCDPISGHTALYWYRQSLGQGLEFLIYFQGNSAPDKSGLPSDRFSAERTGGSVSTLTIQRTQQEDSAVYLCASSLWGSDTGELFFGEGSRLTVL.

This sequence joins TRBV7-2 and TRBJ2-3; D ambiguous. CDR3 size: 13 residues. The V gene's germline CDR1 is SGHTA and CDR2 FQGNSA. The germline V and J ends were trimmed by 5 bases and 4 bases, with 10 bases remaining between them. CDR3 region: CASSRIIADTQYF. The CDR3 region has the DNA TGTGCCAGCAGCCGCATAATCGCAGATACGCAGTATTTT.

The chain combines TRBV6-5 with TRBJ1-2, with a tentative D call TRBD1 (6 bases). The CDR3 totals 14 residues. Trimming shortened V by 5 bases and J by 7 bases, and 17 bases separated the two germline ends. CDR1 is MNHEY and CDR2 is SVGAGI in the germline V gene. The CDR3 DNA is TGTGCCAGCAGTCATACACCAGGGGTGGGTGGCTACACCTTC. As protein: CASSHTPGVGGYTF.

The chain employs TRBV28 and TRBJ2-3; D may be TRBD2 (6 bases). Looked up from germline, CDR1 is MDHEN and CDR2 is SYDVKM. The CDR3 is made up of 13 amino acids. Trimming pared 3 bases from V and 3 bases from J, leaving 7 bases between. DNA for the CDR3: TGTGCCAGCAGTTTCGGGACTACAGATACGCAGTATTTT. Its protein is CASSFGTTDTQYF.

This rearrangement joins TRBV15 to TRBJ2-5; 7 bases are a match to TRBD1. Germline assignment: CDR1 LNHNV and CDR2 YYDKDF (reference sequence). The CDR3 consists of 14 residues. J lost 4 bases, V lost 3 bases, and 5 bases had no gene match. In DNA, the CDR3 is TGTGCCACCAGCAGCGCCAGACAGGGAGAGACCCAGTACTTC. Amino acid sequence: CATSSARQGETQYF.

This rearrangement joins TRBV15 to TRBJ1-5, with 7 bases fitting TRBD1. The CDR3 extends over 18 amino acids. Losses at the gene ends were 4 bases for V and 4 bases for J; bases not matched to a gene: 16. The V gene's germline CDR1 is LNHNV and CDR2 YYDKDF (reference sequence). CDR3 DNA: TGTGCCACCAGCAACCAGCCCGGAACAGGGGTGGTAAATCAGCCCCAGCATTTT. Translating gives CATSNQPGTGVVNQPQHF.

This chain joins TRBV10-3 and TRBJ1-3; TRBD1 agrees at 7 bases. With 6 bases clipped from V and 6 bases from J, the junction kept 5 bases outside the gene matches. This CDR3 has 13 residues. The germline V gene encodes CDR1 ENHRY and CDR2 SYGVKD. CDR3 protein: CAISRQGENTIYF. CDR3 DNA sequence: TGTGCCATCAGCCGACAGGGCGAAAACACCATATATTTT.

This clone was detected only once. The gene calls are TRBV9 and TRBJ2-2; D unresolved. The CDR3 sequence is 12 residues long. Germline CDR1 reads SGDLS; CDR2 reads YYNGEE. V lost 0 bases, J lost 7 bases, and 4 bases lay in between. CDR3 sequence: CASSVVNGELFF. CDR3 DNA: TGTGCCAGCAGCGTAGTCAACGGGGAGCTGTTTTTT.

Regarding this clone: An end of the junction differs from the germline gene, which may be a read error. V and J are TRBV5-6 and TRBJ2-1; D ambiguous. The CDR3 has 12 residues. Germline V gives CDR1 SGHDT, CDR2 YYEEEE. The chain's CDR3 is CASTLVASEQFF. DNA of the CDR3: TGTGCCAGCACCTTGGTCGCGAGTGAGCAGTTCTTC.

The chain links TRBV7-9 to TRBJ2-1; the match to TRBD1 covers 9 bases. The CDR3 loop spans 16 amino acids. CDR1 and CDR2 (germline): SEHNR, FQNEAQ (reference sequence). The ends lost 5 bases at V and 0 bases at J; junction bases unmatched: 5. The CDR3 DNA is TGTGCCAGCAGCCCCGAACAGGGGGCCTCCTACAATGAGCAGTTCTTC. This codes for CASSPEQGASYNEQFF.

The chain carries TRBV6-5 and TRBJ2-5, with a possible D match to TRBD2 (5 bases). V was trimmed by 6 bases and J by 6 bases, leaving 17 bases between them. CDR1 is MNHEY, CDR2 SVGAGI, per germline. This CDR3 is 14 amino acids long. The CDR3 region is CASRSDSPKQTQYF. The CDR3 bases are TGTGCCAGCAGATCGGACTCACCTAAGCAGACCCAGTACTTC.

J is TRBJ1-1 and V is TRBV14, with D unclear. Germline CDR1 reads SGHDN; CDR2 reads FVKESK. The CDR3 has 13 amino acids. V lost 0 bases, J lost 8 bases, and 10 bases lay in between. CDR3 nucleotide sequence: TGTGCCAGCAGCCAAGATCTTGTGAAGGAAGCTTTCTTT. This encodes CASSQDLVKEAFF.

V gene TRBV2 combines with J gene TRBJ2-7; D possibly corresponds to TRBD1 (6 bases). Trimming took off 6 bases at V and 4 bases at J, with 13 bases between the two ends. The germline CDR1 and CDR2 sequences are SNHLY and FYNNEI. This CDR3 spans 13 amino acids. This chain's CDR3 is CASSPGQRYEQYF. CDR3 DNA: TGTGCCAGCAGCCCGGGACAAAGATACGAGCAGTACTTC.

The gene calls are TRBV19 and TRBJ1-5; 7 positions agree with TRBD1. Germline assignment: CDR1 LNHDA and CDR2 SQIVND (reference sequence). The CDR3 totals 15 residues. The junction had 9 bases not matched to a gene; V was cut back by 7 bases and J by 3 bases. CDR3 loop: CASKEGASLNQPQHF. The DNA for the CDR3 is TGTGCCAGTAAAGAGGGGGCTAGCCTCAATCAGCCCCAGCATTTT.

The V call is TRBV10-3, the J call TRBJ2-7; the match to TRBD2 covers 9 bases. The germline CDR1 and CDR2 sequences are ENHRY and SYGVKD. The junction had 13 bases not matched to a gene; V was cut back by 10 bases and J by 3 bases. The CDR3 runs 15 residues. CDR3 in DNA: TGTGCCACCGAGAGGGGAGCGGGGGGTATCTACGAGCAGTACTTC. It is translated as CATERGAGGIYEQYF.

The rearrangement uses TRBV29-1 and TRBJ2-1; tentative D call: TRBD1 (5 bases). CDR3 length equals 11 residues. V lost 7 bases to trimming and J lost 12 bases, with 16 bases between them. Germline-derived CDR1 and CDR2 are SQVTM and ANQGSEA. The DNA of the CDR3 is TGCAGCGGACACGCAGGGCTAGGGCAGTTCTTC. Protein: CSGHAGLGQFF.

The chain uses TRBV5-1 and TRBJ2-3; D perhaps matches TRBD1 (6 bases). The CDR3 length is 18 residues. The germline V and J ends were trimmed by 4 bases and 3 bases, with 24 bases remaining between them. Germline-derived CDR1 and CDR2 are SGHRS and YFSETQ. The CDR3 DNA reads TGCGCCAGCAGCCCGAACCAACAGACAGGCATAGGGACAGATACGCAGTATTTT. Protein sequence: CASSPNQQTGIGTDTQYF.

The J gene is TRBJ2-6, the V gene TRBV7-9; 9 bases fit TRBD1. The ends lost 5 bases at V and 1 base at J; junction bases unmatched: 3. The CDR3 is made up of 16 amino acids. CDR1 is SEHNR, CDR2 FQNEAQ, per germline (reference sequence). CDR3 amino acids: CASSGTGSSGANVLTF. CDR3 in DNA: TGTGCCAGCAGCGGGACAGGGAGTTCTGGGGCCAACGTCCTGACTTTC.

The chain combines TRBV13 with TRBJ2-7; weak D call: TRBD1 (5 bases). Per the germline V gene, CDR1 is PRHDT and CDR2 is FYEKMQ (reference sequence). V was pared by 3 bases and J by 8 bases, with 14 bases between. The CDR3 consists of 13 residues. The CDR3 is CASSFQGPAQQYF. The DNA for the CDR3 is TGTGCCAGCAGCTTCCAGGGCCCCGCCCAGCAGTACTTC.

The chain has TRBV6-6 and TRBJ1-2, with 7 nucleotides matching TRBD1. The CDR3 sequence is 14 residues long. Germline CDR1 and CDR2: MNHNY and SVGAGI (reference sequence). Germline trimming cut 8 bases from V and 0 bases from J; bases unmatched to any gene: 6. The CDR3, as DNA: TGTGCCAGCCAGGACAGGAGAACTAACTATGGCTACACCTTC. Its translation: CASQDRRTNYGYTF.

The rearrangement uses TRBV5-6 and TRBJ1-2, with a weak D call TRBD1 (6 bases). The CDR3 length is 13 residues. V was clipped by 2 bases and J by 8 bases, with 13 bases between them. Looked up from germline, CDR1 is SGHDT and CDR2 is YYEEEE. The CDR3: CASSFEGGRGYTF. Here the CDR3 DNA reads TGTGCCAGCAGCTTCGAAGGGGGGAGGGGCTACACCTTC.